This section outlines one TCR beta chain sequence together with its context. As yet, its antigen is unknown. 60 Vbeta and 13 Jbeta primers were used in PCR. TCRdb's copy holds only in-frame clones and misses some; the assay was immunoSEQ multiplex PCR. Of fewer than 150,000 clones listed, 67% are singletons. The CDR3 runs to 14 residues. J was trimmed by 5 bases and V by 4 bases; bases with no gene match: 6. The germline CDR1 and CDR2 sequences are PRHDT and FYEKMQ (reference sequence). This entry comes from a study of cytomegalovirus exposure and HLA in healthy donors. Overall study results and limits: Highly shared variants forming one cluster were likely a sequencing artifact. In vitro experiments confirmed that three CMV-associated chains were specific for CMV antigens. Later examination showed HLA-associated TCR beta chains had greater clonal expansion than equally common others.

This clonotype was sampled from a man aged 18 to 29 in good health and CMV-seropositive. The specimen sequenced was PBMCs. V and J are TRBV13 and TRBJ2-5, with 8 bases fitting TRBD1. The CDR3 DNA sequence: TGTGCCAGCAGCTCCCGACAGGGGCGCGAGACCCAGTACTTC. Translating it yields CASSSRQGRETQYF.